This T cell receptor (beta chain) was recorded in a study of blood T cell repertoires in COVID-19. Overall study context: Collection of acute and convalescent COVID-19 samples took place in the United States, Italy and Spain.

Authors' analysis steps: Counts of nucleated cells, estimated from reference gene primer amplification, were obtained. Some clones are missing from TCRdb's copy, which holds only in-frame ones; the method was immunoSEQ multiplex PCR. Clonal size and the V and J genes are those of that table, whereas D and trimming came from the DNA. Of 100,000 to 150,000 clones detected, less than 90% appear once; the ten largest clones hold around 13%. The sequence derives from a woman aged 25 to 39 who had recovered from COVID-19. Sequencing input: peripheral blood.

The CDR3 DNA follows: TGTGCCAGTAGTTCTTGGGGACAGGTGAGCTCTGGGGCCAACGTCCTGACTTTC. This encodes CASSSWGQVSSGANVLTF. This chain links TRBV19 with TRBJ2-6; 8 bases match TRBD1. The CDR3 length is 18 residues. Germline V lookup: CDR1 LNHDA, CDR2 SQIVND (reference sequence). J lost 0 bases, V lost 5 bases, and 9 bases had no gene match.